A single sample is the source of the 9 T cell receptor beta chains below, sequenced in a study of T cells in localized non-small cell lung cancer. Repertoires were generated with immunoSEQ multiplex PCR, while TCRdb's copy carries only in-frame clones and drops some. The sample has a few thousand clones, about a fifth seen once; the top ten hold over 15%. The sequencing used lung tumor tissue, collected before any cancer treatment. Receptor source: a male donor aged 60 or over with stage II lung adenocarcinoma.

The genes are TRBV18 and TRBJ2-5; D not resolved. Germline CDR1 and CDR2: KGHSH and LQKENI. This CDR3 contains 14 residues. Trimming pared 3 bases from V and 2 bases from J, leaving 10 bases between. The CDR3 protein is CASSPGSQQETQYF. In nucleotides, the CDR3 is TGTGCCAGCTCACCCGGCAGCCAGCAAGAGACCCAGTACTTC.

This clone is deemed medium-sized. The J gene is TRBJ1-4, the V gene TRBV11-3; no clear D. Germline CDR1 SGHNT, CDR2 YENEEA. The V and J ends lost 0 bases and 2 bases respectively, with 7 bases between them. The CDR3 is 15 amino acids. This chain's CDR3 is CASSLESATNEKLFF. CDR3 nucleotide sequence: TGTGCCAGCAGCTTAGAGAGTGCGACTAATGAAAAACTGTTTTTT.

This chain joins TRBV11-3 and TRBJ1-2; tentative D call: TRBD1 (6 bases). V lost 4 bases to trimming and J lost 4 bases, with 13 bases between them. This CDR3 comprises 14 residues. Germline CDR1 and CDR2: SGHNT and YENEEA. The CDR3 is CASSSPGGSYGYTF. Here the CDR3 DNA reads TGTGCCAGCAGCTCTCCTGGGGGCTCCTATGGCTACACCTTC.

The chain employs TRBV6-8 and TRBJ1-2; no definite D call. The CDR3 runs to 13 residues. V dropped 10 bases and J dropped 1 base, with 13 bases sitting between them. The germline CDR1 and CDR2 sequences are MNHGY and SAAAGT. The CDR3 DNA sequence: TGTGCCATAGTAGGAAGCAATAACTATGGCTACACCTTC. This translates into CAIVGSNNYGYTF.

The V gene is TRBV4-1, the J gene TRBJ1-5; D perhaps matches TRBD1 (6 bases). Germline CDR1 and CDR2: MGHRA and YSYEKL. Trimming removed 3 bases from V and 6 bases from J, with 9 bases in between. CDR3 length equals 13 residues. Here the CDR3 DNA reads TGCGCCAGCAGCCAGCAAGGGGGTCAGCCCCAGCATTTT. The encoded protein is CASSQQGGQPQHF.

In DNA form, the CDR3 reads TGCAGCGTTGTTAAGGGTGCCTACGAGCAGTACTTC. It translates to CSVVKGAYEQYF. The chain links TRBV29-1 to TRBJ2-7; D is uncertain. This CDR3 has 12 amino acids. Germline CDR1 is SQVTM and CDR2 is ANQGSEA. V lost 4 bases and J lost 2, with 9 bases in between.

This clone ranks as large. This chain connects TRBV10-3 to TRBJ2-2, with unresolved D. V was cut by 0 bases and J by 7 bases, with 15 bases left in between. CDR3 length equals 16 residues. Germline V gene lookup returns CDR1 ENHRY and CDR2 SYGVKD. The DNA of the CDR3 is TGTGCCATCAGTGAGTCGATTCAGGCCAGCTTCGGGGAGCTGTTTTTT. Protein product: CAISESIQASFGELFF.

This clone was found a few times. The CDR3 loop is CASSLLGTGYATNEKLFF. The CDR3 DNA is TGTGCCAGCAGCTTACTGGGGACAGGATATGCAACTAATGAAAAACTGTTTTTT. The rearrangement joins TRBV11-3 to TRBJ1-4; 8 bases match TRBD1. With 2 bases clipped from V and 0 bases from J, the junction kept 8 bases outside the gene matches. The CDR3 totals 18 residues. CDR1 and CDR2 (germline): SGHNT, YENEEA.

Only a few counts were recorded for this clone. This chain uses TRBV9 with TRBJ2-4, with 7 bases aligning to TRBD2. Germline V lookup: CDR1 SGDLS, CDR2 YYNGEE. The CDR3 extends over 15 amino acids. Losses at the gene ends were 4 bases for V and 0 bases for J; bases not matched to a gene: 4. The chain's CDR3 is CASSLRGEAKNIQYF. The CDR3 coding sequence is TGTGCCAGCAGCCTTCGGGGGGAAGCCAAAAACATTCAGTACTTC.